This is a list of T cell receptor beta chains from one sample in a study of cytomegalovirus exposure and HLA in healthy donors. Clones were sequenced by immunoSEQ multiplex PCR, and TCRdb holds only the in-frame ones, with some missing. This sample has around 100,000 clones; about 62% occur once, and the top ten carry around 4.2%. Material for sequencing was PBMCs. The receptors stem from a man aged 25 to 45 in good health and CMV-seronegative. CDR3s include the opening cysteine and the closing phenylalanine or tryptophan. The order of the fields is J gene, clone size, V gene, D gene, CDR3 DNA, CDR3 protein. D genes are given only for firm matches. Expanded clones are given a class, and other clones once, few, many or no size at all.

TRBJ2-3 | . | TRBV2 | TRBD1 | TGTGCCAGCACACGGGACAGGGGGACAGATACGCAGTATTTT | CASTRDRGTDTQYF
TRBJ2-7 | few | TRBV11-1 | TRBD1 | TGTGCCAGCAGCCCCGACAGGGACGAGCAGTACTTC | CASSPDRDEQYF
TRBJ2-1 | . | TRBV4-1 | TRBD1 | TGCGCCAGCAGCCAAGGCCCACCCGGGACAGGGGGTTACAATGAGCAGTTCTTC | CASSQGPPGTGGYNEQFF
TRBJ2-7 | . | TRBV18 | TRBD2 | TGTGCCAGCTCAGACAGACTAGCGGGGGTACCTGGGGGATCCCACGAGCAGTACTTC | CASSDRLAGVPGGSHEQYF
TRBJ1-2 | . | TRBV5-8 | TRBD1 | TGTGCCAGCAGCTCAAATCGGTTACAGGGGGCTGACTATGGCTACACCTTC | CASSSNRLQGADYGYTF
TRBJ1-5 | once | TRBV6-1 | TRBD1 | TGTGCCAGCAATCTCCGACAGGGGTCACGTCAGCCCCAGCATTTT | CASNLRQGSRQPQHF
TRBJ2-4 | . | TRBV2 | TRBD1 | TGTGCCAGCCAGGGCGAACAGGGGAAAGGCATTCAGTACTTC | CASQGEQGKGIQYF
TRBJ2-7 | . | TRBV19 | . | TGTGCCAGTAGTATAGCTTTCGAGGGATACGAGCAGTACTTC | CASSIAFEGYEQYF
TRBJ1-1 | . | TRBV28 | . | TGTGCCAGCAGTTCCGGGGCGGGGGAGAACACTGAAGCTTTCTTT | CASSSGAGENTEAFF
TRBJ1-1 | once | TRBV30 | . | TGTGCCTGGAGTGTACTCTCGAGCACTGAAGCTTTCTTT | CAWSVLSSTEAFF
TRBJ2-7 | . | TRBV27 | . | TGTGCCAGCAGTTTATCAGCGGAGCCAAGTTATTTTTACGAGCAGTACTTC | CASSLSAEPSYFYEQYF
TRBJ2-7 | . | TRBV13 | TRBD2 | TGTGCCAGCAGCTGCTGGACTAGCGGTGGCTCCTCCTACGAGCAGTACTTC | CASSCWTSGGSSYEQYF
TRBJ2-1 | . | TRBV9 | TRBD2 | TGTGCCAGCAGCTCCGGGGGGGTACTGGGCAATGAGCAGTTCTTC | CASSSGGVLGNEQFF
TRBJ2-7 | . | TRBV6-1 | TRBD1 | TGTGCCAGCAGTAGAGGGACAGGGATCTACGAGCAGTACTTC | CASSRGTGIYEQYF
TRBJ2-1 | . | TRBV19 | TRBD2 | TGTGCCAGTAGTAGTCGGGGGGGGTGGAATGAGCAGTTCTTC | CASSSRGGWNEQFF
TRBJ2-7 | . | TRBV6-1 | . | TGTGCCAGCAGTTTACAGGACGGAAACTACGAGCAGTACTTC | CASSLQDGNYEQYF
TRBJ1-1 | . | TRBV11-2 | . | TGTGCCAGCAGCTTAGGTAGGGGGTCTGAAGCTTTCTTT | CASSLGRGSEAFF
TRBJ2-7 | few | TRBV2 | . | TGTGCCAGGCGGGCAGCCAGCTCCTACGAGCAGTACTTC | CARRAASSYEQYF
TRBJ2-5 | once | TRBV5-1 | TRBD2 | TGCGCCAGCAGCTTGGCAGTAGCGGGCGAAGAGACCCAGTACTTC | CASSLAVAGEETQYF
TRBJ2-5 | . | TRBV6-6 | TRBD1 | TGTGCCAGCAATCCCCGGACAGGAAGGCGGGAGACCCAGTACTTC | CASNPRTGRRETQYF
TRBJ2-7 | . | TRBV25-1 | . | TGTGCCAGCAGTGATCAACGGGAAATCTCCTACGAGCAGTACTTC | CASSDQREISYEQYF
TRBJ2-5 | . | TRBV19 | TRBD1 | TGTGCCAGTAGCTACTCCGGGACAGGGTACCAAGAGACCCAGTACTTC | CASSYSGTGYQETQYF
TRBJ1-2 | . | TRBV6-1 | . | TGTGCCAGCAGTGTAGACAGAAACTATGGCTACACCTTC | CASSVDRNYGYTF
TRBJ1-1 | once | TRBV5-1 | TRBD1 | TGCGCCAGCAGCTATGGACAGGGAAACACTGAAGCTTTCTTT | CASSYGQGNTEAFF
TRBJ2-5 | . | TRBV10-3 | . | TGTGCCATCAGTGAGTCCGAGGGGGGGCCATGGGAGACCCAGTACTTC | CAISESEGGPWETQYF
TRBJ2-3 | . | TRBV7-9 | . | TGTGCCAGCAGCTTACACAGCTCAGATACGCAGTATTTT | CASSLHSSDTQYF
TRBJ2-1 | . | TRBV7-9 | TRBD2 | TGTGCCAGCAGCAACTCGACTTGGGGACTAGCTTACAATGAGCAGTTCTTC | CASSNSTWGLAYNEQFF
TRBJ1-1 | few | TRBV7-9 | TRBD1 | TGTGCCAGCAACAAACAGGGGGCTTGGAACACTGAAGCTTTCTTT | CASNKQGAWNTEAFF
TRBJ2-5 | . | TRBV11-2 | TRBD2 | TGTGCCAGCAGCTTAGAGCGGGGGCAAGAGACCCAGTACTTC | CASSLERGQETQYF
TRBJ2-5 | . | TRBV9 | TRBD2 | TGTGCCAGCAGCGTAGAGTCCGGGGGGGGGACGGAGACCCAGTACTTC | CASSVESGGGTETQYF
TRBJ1-2 | . | TRBV2 | TRBD1 | TGTGCCAGCAGTGAGGACAGGGACTATGGCTACACCTTC | CASSEDRDYGYTF
TRBJ1-1 | . | TRBV5-1 | . | TGCGCCAGCAGCTCGATGACAGGGAACACTGAAGCTTTCTTT | CASSSMTGNTEAFF
TRBJ1-2 | few | TRBV6-4 | TRBD1 | TGTGCCAGCAGTGCCGGACAGGGGGGAGTTGGCTACACCTTC | CASSAGQGGVGYTF
TRBJ1-4 | . | TRBV27 | . | TGTGCCAGCAGTTTATCTTCCCTGAATGAAAAACTGTTTTTT | CASSLSSLNEKLFF
TRBJ2-7 | few | TRBV20-1 | TRBD2 | TGCAGTGCTAGCGGGAGGGACGAGCAGTACTTC | CSASGRDEQYF
TRBJ1-1 | few | TRBV14 | . | TGTGCCAGCAGCCTCATCGGAGGTGACACTGAAGCTTTCTTT | CASSLIGGDTEAFF
TRBJ1-3 | . | TRBV19 | . | TGTGCCACCGCGGGCCGCGCTGGAAACACCATATATTTT | CATAGRAGNTIYF
TRBJ2-2 | . | TRBV7-8 | . | TGTGCCAGCAGCTCCCGACAGAGCCTCACCGGGGAGCTGTTTTTT | CASSSRQSLTGELFF
TRBJ2-3 | . | TRBV4-1 | TRBD2 | TGCGCCAGCAGCCAAGAATCACTAGCGGCCACAGATACGCAGTATTTT | CASSQESLAATDTQYF
TRBJ2-6 | . | TRBV4-3 | . | TGCGCCAGCAGCCAAGATCGGGGCTCTGGGGCCAACGTCCTGACTTTC | CASSQDRGSGANVLTF
TRBJ1-5 | . | TRBV18 | . | TGTGCCAGCTCACCGGGACACAATAGCAATCAGCCCCAGCATTTT | CASSPGHNSNQPQHF
TRBJ2-3 | few | TRBV5-1 | TRBD2 | TGCGCCAGCGGGGGCGTGGGAGCGGGAGTAGTTTTCACGCAGTATTTT | CASGGVGAGVVFTQYF
TRBJ2-1 | . | TRBV13 | TRBD1 | TGTGCCAGCAGCTCCAGGGGGTCCGGGACCTACAATGAGCAGTTCTTC | CASSSRGSGTYNEQFF
TRBJ2-7 | few | TRBV7-2 | . | TGTGCCAGCAGCTTTTTACAGGGAGCTGGCTACGAGCAGTACTTC | CASSFLQGAGYEQYF
TRBJ2-1 | few | TRBV7-9 | TRBD2 | TGTGCCAGCATTGTCGCGGGGGTTTACAATGAGCAGTTCTTC | CASIVAGVYNEQFF
TRBJ2-7 | few | TRBV5-6 | . | TGTGCCAGCAGCTTGGGCGGGGTATCAATTTACGAGCAGTACTTC | CASSLGGVSIYEQYF
TRBJ2-3 | once | TRBV7-9 | . | TGTGCCAGCAGCTCTCTCGCCCCCCAGTCGTGGCCAGATACGCAGTATTTT | CASSSLAPQSWPDTQYF
TRBJ1-5 | . | TRBV9 | TRBD1 | TGTGCCAGCAGCGTGGGGACAGGGGGCGGTGAGCCCCAGCATTTT | CASSVGTGGGEPQHF
TRBJ1-1 | . | TRBV7-9 | . | TGTGCCAGCAGCTCGAGAACGGGGATGAACACTGAAGCTTTCTTT | CASSSRTGMNTEAFF
TRBJ2-2 | once | TRBV7-9 | TRBD2 | TGTGCCAGCAGCTCGGGGTTGCAGCGGGAGTACACCGGGGAGCTGTTTTTT | CASSSGLQREYTGELFF
TRBJ2-1 | . | TRBV5-4 | . | TGTGCCAGCAGCTCGAGGGGGGGATTTAGGGAGCAGTTCTTC | CASSSRGGFREQFF